This T cell receptor (beta chain) was profiled in a study of blood T cell repertoires in COVID-19. Background on the study: The United States, Italy and Spain provided the acute and convalescent COVID-19 samples. PBMCs, B-cell-depleted T cells, or T cells were the source of the cDNA or gDNA that made up the material.

The V segment lost 10 bases and the J segment 4 bases; nucleotides outside the gene matches: 7. CDR1 is ENHRY, CDR2 SYGVKD, per germline. The CDR3 contains 13 residues. Recruitment covered about 25 US areas and drew participants whose ages spanned about 18 to 90 years. Researchers sorted participants into cohorts using their self-reported clinical history. Profiling relied on immunoSEQ multiplex PCR, and the TCRdb table lists in-frame clones only, not all of them. The table has almost 400,000 clones, more than 75% seen once; the top ten hold approximately 1%. The sequence came from a woman aged 25-40 years with acute COVID-19. This chain uses TRBV10-3 with TRBJ2-5; TRBD1 matches 9 bases. The sequencing sample was made of PBMCs or T cells enriched from blood (not recorded which). CDR3 in DNA: TGTGCCACCGGGACAGGGAGGGTAGAGACCCAGTACTTC. Amino acid sequence: CATGTGRVETQYF.